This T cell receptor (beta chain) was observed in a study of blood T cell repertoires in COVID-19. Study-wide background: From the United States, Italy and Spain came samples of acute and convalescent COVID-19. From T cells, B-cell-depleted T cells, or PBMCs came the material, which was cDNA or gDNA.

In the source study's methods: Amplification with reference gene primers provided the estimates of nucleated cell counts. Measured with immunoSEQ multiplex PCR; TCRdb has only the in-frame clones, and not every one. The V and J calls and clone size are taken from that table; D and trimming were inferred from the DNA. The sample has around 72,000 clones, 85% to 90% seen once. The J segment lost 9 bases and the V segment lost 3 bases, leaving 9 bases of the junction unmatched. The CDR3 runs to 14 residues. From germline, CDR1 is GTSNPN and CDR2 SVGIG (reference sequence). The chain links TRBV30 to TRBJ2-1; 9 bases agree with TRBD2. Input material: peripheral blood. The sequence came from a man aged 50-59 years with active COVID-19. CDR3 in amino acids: CAWRAGLAGSEQFF. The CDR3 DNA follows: TGTGCCTGGAGGGCGGGGCTAGCGGGATCTGAGCAGTTCTTC. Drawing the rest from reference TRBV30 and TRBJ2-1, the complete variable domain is SQTIHQWPATLVQPVGSPLSLECTVEGTSNPNLYWYRQAAGRGLQLLFYSVGIGQISSEVPQNLSASRPQDRQFILSSKKLLLSDSGFYLCAWRAGLAGSEQFFGPGTRLTVL.